Sequencing of this T cell receptor beta chain was carried out in a study of Ad26.COV2.S vaccination and SARS-CoV-2 variants (dated by TCRdb to the early 2020s). Background on the whole study: Vaccine-arm donors came from COV1001, a multicentre, randomized, double-blind, placebo-controlled phase I-IIa trial of Ad26.COV2.S in healthy adults. The TCR-sequenced set comprised approximately 30 samples: some 20 Ad26.COV2.S vaccine recipients, 5 placebo recipients and 8 SARS-CoV-2 convalescent individuals. Investigators remained blinded to trial group allocation during experiments and outcome assessment. Participants in the trial were split at random into five groups of five each, receiving low-dose or high-dose Ad26.COV2.S once or twice, or else placebo on both occasions. TCRbeta repertoire sequencing served as the tool for gauging how specific and how broad the SARS-CoV-2-reactive T cell receptors were following Ad26.COV2.S vaccination. Ad26.COV2.S was administered intramuscularly at a dose of 5x10^10 or 1x10^11 viral particles, either as one shot or as two shots given 56 days apart. Paper-wide results and their limitations: The study was not powered to compare responses between vaccine doses or regimens. Substantial breadth of spike-specific CD8+ and CD4+ T cell responses was reported after vaccination. Ad26.COV2.S recipients had higher spike-specific TCR breadth than placebo recipients (P = 0.0014). Vaccine and placebo recipients had comparable non-spike TCR breadth, which fits with the vaccine containing only spike. The authors noted that total T cell responses may have been underestimated by the TCR breadth and depth analyses.

Details on this clone: The target of this receptor is not known. No much larger clone is present one base from it, and per-base qualities are unavailable.

The immunoSEQ Assay was the method used to sequence TCRbeta CDR3 regions. After extraction, genomic DNA underwent amplification by bias-controlled multiplex PCR, followed by high-throughput sequencing. The original pipeline was this. To quantify the absolute abundance of every unique TCRbeta CDR3 region, sequences were collapsed and filtered. T cell fraction was estimated by normalization of TCRbeta template counts to usable DNA, with usable DNA being measured through amplification of reference genes present in all nucleated cells. Repertoire TCRs were annotated as SARS-CoV-2-specific by exact matching of V gene, CDR3 amino acid sequence and J gene to a known reactive TCR set. The reference SARS-CoV-2 TCR set came from MIRA and was filtered for enrichment in COVID-19-positive ImmuneCODE repertoires, removing public or cross-reactive TCRs. Drawing on the MIRA antigens, annotated TCRs were analysed further at the level of specific ORF or position within ORF. Breadth was defined as the number of annotated unique rearrangements divided by the total number of unique productive rearrangements, and depth was defined as the summed frequency of the annotated unique rearrangements. Group comparisons of TCR breadth used two-sided Wilcoxon rank-sum tests. TCRdb holds this immuneACCESS table with in-frame rearrangements only. Some clones are missing; in checked studies, unresolved V genes explain under half, and the rest has no known cause. V and J calls and clone size are those listed in that table; D and trimming were worked out from the DNA. Here the sample has just over 350,000 clones; approximately 84% occur a single time. The top ten clones comprise roughly 3.1% of the sample.

The label giving this sample's treatment or condition can be read as: 15 to 20 received Ad26.COV2.S at low or high dose, single or two shots; about 5 received placebo; per-sample allocation not given. For vaccine and placebo recipients, the sequenced repertoires came from samples collected on day 63 after the first injection. In Cohort 1b, around 25 adults aged 18-55 years were enrolled at a single site in Boston, USA, between 29 July and 7 August 2020. Ad26.COV2.S consisted of a replication-incompetent adenovirus type 26 vector by which a prefusion-stabilized SARS-CoV-2 spike protein from the original Wuhan strain was expressed. CDR1 and CDR2 (SGHVS, FQNEAQ) derive from the germline V gene. From cysteine to phenylalanine, the CDR3 is 14 amino acids long. Of the read, only the CDR3 DNA is kept; its 42 bases are in frame from base 1. A distance of 9 bases separates the germline ends of V and J, which lose 1 base and 2 bases respectively.

The receptor comes from a person aged 18-60 years who received the Ad26.COV2.S COVID-19 vaccine or a placebo. The chain was built from TRBV7-8 and TRBJ2-7; the D gene is not confidently resolved. Sample: peripheral blood, taken in a trial of Ad26.COV2.S vaccine versus placebo. This receptor carries the CDR3 CASSLGADPYEQYF. The DNA is as follows: TGTGCCAGCAGCTTAGGGGCAGACCCCTACGAGCAGTACTTC.